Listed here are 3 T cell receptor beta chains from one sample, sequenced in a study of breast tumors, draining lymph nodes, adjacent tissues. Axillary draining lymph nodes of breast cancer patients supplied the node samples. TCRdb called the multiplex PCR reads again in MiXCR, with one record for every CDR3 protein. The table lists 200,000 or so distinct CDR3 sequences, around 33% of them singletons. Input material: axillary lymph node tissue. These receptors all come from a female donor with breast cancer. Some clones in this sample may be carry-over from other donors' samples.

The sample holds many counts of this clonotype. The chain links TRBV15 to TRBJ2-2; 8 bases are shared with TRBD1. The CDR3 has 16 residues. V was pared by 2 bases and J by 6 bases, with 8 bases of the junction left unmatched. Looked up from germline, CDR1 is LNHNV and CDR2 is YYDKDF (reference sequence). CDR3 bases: TGTGCCACCAGCAGACATCCGGGACAGGACCCCGGGGAGCTGTTTTTT. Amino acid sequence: CATSRHPGQDPGELFF. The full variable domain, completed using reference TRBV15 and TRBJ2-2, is DAMVIQNPRYQVTQFGKPVTLSCSQTLNHNVMYWYQQKSSQAPKLLFHYYDKDFNNEADTPDNFQSRRPNTSFCFLDIRSPGLGDTAMYLCATSRHPGQDPGELFFGEGSRLTVL.

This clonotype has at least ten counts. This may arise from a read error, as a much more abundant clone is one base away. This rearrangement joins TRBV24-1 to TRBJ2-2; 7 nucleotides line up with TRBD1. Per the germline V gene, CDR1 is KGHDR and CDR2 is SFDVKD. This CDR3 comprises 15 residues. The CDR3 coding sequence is TGTGCCACCAGTGCCCCGACAGGGAACGCCGGGGAGCTGTTTTTT. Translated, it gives CATSAPTGNAGELFF.

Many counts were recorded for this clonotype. Here the CDR3 DNA reads TGTGCCAGCAGCCCCGGGACCATCACCGGGGAGCTGTTTTTT. It encodes CASSPGTITGELFF. V is TRBV9 and J is TRBJ2-2; D assignment may be TRBD1 or TRBD2 (5 bases each). Trimming stripped 4 bases from V and 4 bases from J, with 11 bases between. The CDR3 loop spans 14 amino acids. Germline CDR1 and CDR2: SGDLS and YYNGEE.